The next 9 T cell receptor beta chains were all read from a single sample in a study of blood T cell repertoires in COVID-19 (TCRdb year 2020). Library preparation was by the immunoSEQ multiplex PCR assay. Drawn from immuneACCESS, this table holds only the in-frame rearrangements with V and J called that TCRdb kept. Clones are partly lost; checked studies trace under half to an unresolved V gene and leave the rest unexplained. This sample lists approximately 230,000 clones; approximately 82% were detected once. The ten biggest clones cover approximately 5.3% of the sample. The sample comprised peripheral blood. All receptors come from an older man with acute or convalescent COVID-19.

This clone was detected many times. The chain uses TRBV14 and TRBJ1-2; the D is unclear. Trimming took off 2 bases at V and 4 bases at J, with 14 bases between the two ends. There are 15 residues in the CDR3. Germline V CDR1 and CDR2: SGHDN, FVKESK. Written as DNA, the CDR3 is TGTGCCAGCAGCCAAATTGAGGGTTGGGGCTATGGCTACACCTTC. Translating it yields CASSQIEGWGYGYTF.

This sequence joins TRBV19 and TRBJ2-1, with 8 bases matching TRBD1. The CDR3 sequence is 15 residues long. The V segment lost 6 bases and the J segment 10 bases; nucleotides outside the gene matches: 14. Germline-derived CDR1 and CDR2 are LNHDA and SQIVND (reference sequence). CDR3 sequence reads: CASRDFGTGENEQFF. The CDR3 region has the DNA TGTGCCAGTAGAGACTTCGGGACAGGTGAAAACGAGCAGTTCTTC.

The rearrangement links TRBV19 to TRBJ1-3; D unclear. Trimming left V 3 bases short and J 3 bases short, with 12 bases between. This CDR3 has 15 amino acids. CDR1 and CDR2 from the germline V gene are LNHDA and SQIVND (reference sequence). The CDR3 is CASSIRQALGNTIYF. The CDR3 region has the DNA TGTGCCAGTAGTATCCGGCAGGCTCTTGGAAACACCATATATTTT. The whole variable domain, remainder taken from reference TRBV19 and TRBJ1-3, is DGGITQSPKYLFRKEGQNVTLSCEQNLNHDAMYWYRQDPGQGLRLIYYSQIVNDFQKGDIAEGYSVSREKKESFPLTVTSAQKNPTAFYLCASSIRQALGNTIYFGEGSWLTVV.

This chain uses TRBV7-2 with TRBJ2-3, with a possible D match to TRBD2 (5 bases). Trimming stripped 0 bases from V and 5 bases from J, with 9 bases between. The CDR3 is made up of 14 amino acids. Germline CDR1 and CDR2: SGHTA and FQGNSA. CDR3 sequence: CASSLAGREDTQYF. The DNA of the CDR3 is TGTGCCAGCAGCTTAGCTGGCCGGGAAGATACGCAGTATTTT.

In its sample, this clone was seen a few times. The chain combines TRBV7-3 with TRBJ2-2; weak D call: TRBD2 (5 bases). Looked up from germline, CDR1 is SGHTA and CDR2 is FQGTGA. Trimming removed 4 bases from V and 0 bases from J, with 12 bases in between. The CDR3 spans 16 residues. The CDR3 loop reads CASSYGPDSNTGELFF. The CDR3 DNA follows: TGTGCCAGCAGCTACGGCCCGGACTCGAACACCGGGGAGCTGTTTTTT.

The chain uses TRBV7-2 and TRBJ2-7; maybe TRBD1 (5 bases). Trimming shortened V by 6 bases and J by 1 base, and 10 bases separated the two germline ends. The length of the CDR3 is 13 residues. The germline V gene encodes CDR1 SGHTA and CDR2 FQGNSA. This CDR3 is CASSADSSYEQYF. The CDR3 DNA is TGTGCCAGCAGTGCTGACAGTTCCTACGAGCAGTACTTC.

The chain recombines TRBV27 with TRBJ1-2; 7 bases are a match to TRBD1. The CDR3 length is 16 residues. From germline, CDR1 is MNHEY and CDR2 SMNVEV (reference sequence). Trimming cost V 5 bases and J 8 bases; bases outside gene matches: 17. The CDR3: CASSITTGSGGGGYTF. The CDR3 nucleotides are TGTGCCAGCAGTATCACGACAGGGTCCGGGGGGGGCGGCTACACCTTC.

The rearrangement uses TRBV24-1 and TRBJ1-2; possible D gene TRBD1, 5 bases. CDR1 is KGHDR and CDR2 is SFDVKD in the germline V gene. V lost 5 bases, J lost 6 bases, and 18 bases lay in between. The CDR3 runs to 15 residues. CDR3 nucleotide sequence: TGTGCCACCAGTGCCCAGGGCGGGGGAACCCATGGCTACACCTTC. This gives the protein CATSAQGGGTHGYTF.

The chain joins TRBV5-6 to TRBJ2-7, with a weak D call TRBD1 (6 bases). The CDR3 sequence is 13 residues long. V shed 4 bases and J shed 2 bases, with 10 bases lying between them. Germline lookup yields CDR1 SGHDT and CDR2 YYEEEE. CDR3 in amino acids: CASSDGQTYEQYF. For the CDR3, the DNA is TGTGCCAGCAGCGACGGACAGACCTACGAGCAGTACTTC.